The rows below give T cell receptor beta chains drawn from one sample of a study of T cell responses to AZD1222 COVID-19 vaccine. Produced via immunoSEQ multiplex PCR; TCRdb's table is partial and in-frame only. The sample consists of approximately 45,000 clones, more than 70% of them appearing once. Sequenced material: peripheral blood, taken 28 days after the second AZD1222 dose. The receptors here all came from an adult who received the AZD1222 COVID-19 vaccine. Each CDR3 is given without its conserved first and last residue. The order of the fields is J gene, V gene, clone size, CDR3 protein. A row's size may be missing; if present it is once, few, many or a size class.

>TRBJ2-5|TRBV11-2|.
ASSGDRGAQY
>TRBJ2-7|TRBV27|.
ASSSETEQY
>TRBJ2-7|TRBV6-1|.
ASSEQGPASEQY
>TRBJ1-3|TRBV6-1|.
ASRETYRGDRGNTIY
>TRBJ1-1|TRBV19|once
ASSPGGTGGARVLDTEAF
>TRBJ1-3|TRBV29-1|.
SVGQGGGNTIY
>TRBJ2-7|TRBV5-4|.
ASSLSGTTEGEQY
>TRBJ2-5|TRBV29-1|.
SVKTGETQY
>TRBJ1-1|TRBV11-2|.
ASSLNRAMNTEAF
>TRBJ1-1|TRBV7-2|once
ASSPSQGAEAF
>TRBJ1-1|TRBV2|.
ASRDGVGGTEAF
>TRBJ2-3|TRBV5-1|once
ASSAGRGGNTDTQY
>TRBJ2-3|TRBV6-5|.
ASGSRDRGRDTQY
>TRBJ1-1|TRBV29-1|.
SGGEGMGTEAF
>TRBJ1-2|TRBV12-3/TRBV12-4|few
ASTAEGYGYT
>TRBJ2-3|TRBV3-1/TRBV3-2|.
ASSPLGGGTDTQY
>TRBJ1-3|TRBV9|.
ASSVASQGGSTIY
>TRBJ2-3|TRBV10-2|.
ASSVSQVTDTQY
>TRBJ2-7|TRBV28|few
ASSLESYEQY
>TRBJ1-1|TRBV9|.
ASSPPDRPNEAF
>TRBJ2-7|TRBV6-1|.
ASSDRRTAIYEQY
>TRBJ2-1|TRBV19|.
ASSTSGTSAYNEQF
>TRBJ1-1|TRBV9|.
ASSVLTGATEAF
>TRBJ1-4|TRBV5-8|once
ASSPGTGGEKLF
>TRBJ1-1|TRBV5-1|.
ASSWDTRYNTEAF
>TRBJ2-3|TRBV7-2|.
ASSLAGASRLTDTQY
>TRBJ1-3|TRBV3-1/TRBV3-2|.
ASSPMTGLSGNTIY
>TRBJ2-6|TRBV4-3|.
ASSPTSGSGANVLT
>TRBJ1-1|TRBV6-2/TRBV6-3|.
ASSYVSANTEAF
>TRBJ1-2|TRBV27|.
ASRRDRGGYT
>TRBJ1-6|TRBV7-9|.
ASSQQGGQLTSPLH
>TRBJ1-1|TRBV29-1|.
SAWTQNTEAF
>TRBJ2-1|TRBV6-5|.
ASSPSYGGREQF
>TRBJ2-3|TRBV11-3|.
ASSLDMTRAQY
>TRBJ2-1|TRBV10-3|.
AIRKTSGRGSEQF
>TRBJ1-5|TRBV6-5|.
ASSFRGDQPQH